One sample yielded the 16 T cell receptor beta chains listed below, sequenced in a study of blood T cell repertoires in COVID-19 (TCRdb year 2020). Library preparation used the immunoSEQ multiplex PCR assay. What TCRdb holds here is the immuneACCESS table cut down to in-frame rearrangements. Part of the clones is not present; checked against another copy, under half of the missing clones reflect an unresolved V gene, and the others are unexplained. A total of about 200,000 clones appear in this sample, approximately 86% of them only once. The ten most abundant clones make up about 2.9% of the sample. The material sequenced was peripheral blood. Receptors were obtained from a man aged 55 to 69 with acute or convalescent COVID-19.

V gene TRBV6-6 combines with J gene TRBJ1-4; D call uncertain. Germline assignment: CDR1 MNHNY and CDR2 SVGAGI (reference sequence). V was shortened by 10 bases and J by 8 bases, with 17 bases between the two germline ends. CDR3 size: 13 residues. This chain's CDR3 is CAIGRKEGEKLFF. CDR3 DNA sequence: TGTGCCATCGGACGGAAGGAGGGAGAAAAACTGTTTTTT.

V gene TRBV23-1 combines with J gene TRBJ2-5, with 11 bases that match TRBD2. TRBV23-1 is identified as an open reading frame with a role that is uncertain. V dropped 0 bases and J dropped 5; count of bases not matched to a gene: 8. This CDR3 is built from 17 residues. The CDR3, as DNA: TGCGCCAGCAGTCAATCCCGCTGTGCTAGCGGGGGGGAGACCCAGTACTTC. Amino acid sequence: CASSQSRCASGGETQYF.

The rearrangement joins TRBV19 to TRBJ1-1, with D tentatively TRBD1 (6 bases). Germline assignment: CDR1 LNHDA and CDR2 SQIVND (reference sequence). This CDR3 is built from 13 residues. Trimming left V 4 bases short and J 1 base short, with 7 bases between. The CDR3 region has the DNA TGTGCCAGTAGTACAGGGGAGAACACTGAAGCTTTCTTT. Its translation is CASSTGENTEAFF.

V gene TRBV4-1 combines with J gene TRBJ1-3, with D tentatively TRBD1 (6 bases). The CDR3 consists of 17 residues. In germline, CDR1 is MGHRA, CDR2 YSYEKL. V lost 4 bases and J 0 bases, leaving 16 bases between the germline ends. In DNA, the CDR3 is TGCGCCAGCAGCCCCCGACAGGATGGAAGCTCTGGAAACACCATATATTTT. It translates to CASSPRQDGSSGNTIYF.

J is TRBJ1-2 and V is TRBV11-3; D might be TRBD1 (5 bases). The CDR3 extends over 13 amino acids. Germline assignment: CDR1 SGHNT and CDR2 YENEEA. The V gene lost 0 bases and the J gene lost 8 bases, with 10 bases spanning the gap. CDR3 region: CASSLDGGGGYTF. The DNA of the CDR3 is TGTGCCAGCAGCTTAGATGGGGGAGGAGGCTACACCTTC. The variable domain in full, completed from reference TRBV11-3 and TRBJ1-2, reads EAGVVQSPRYKIIEKKQPVAFWCNPISGHNTLYWYLQNLGQGPELLIRYENEEAVDDSQLPKDRFSAERLKGVDSTLKIQPAELGDSAVYLCASSLDGGGGYTFGSGTRLTVV.

This clone was detected only once. The chain recombines TRBV5-1 with TRBJ2-3; 7 bases map to TRBD2. Trimming cost V 3 bases and J 2 bases; bases outside gene matches: 3. There are 14 residues in the CDR3. Per the germline V gene, CDR1 is SGHRS and CDR2 is YFSETQ. The DNA of the CDR3 is TGCGCCAGCAGCTGGGAGGGGCCCACAGATACGCAGTATTTT. This encodes CASSWEGPTDTQYF.

The gene calls are TRBV6-2 or TRBV6-3 and TRBJ2-3; D may be TRBD2 (6 bases). V was shortened by 4 bases and J by 6 bases, with 14 bases between the two germline ends. The CDR3 totals 14 residues. From germline, CDR1 is MNHEY and CDR2 SVGEGT. The CDR3 DNA is TGTGCCAGCAGTTGGGGGGTCGGATCGGATACGCAGTATTTT. As protein: CASSWGVGSDTQYF.

The chain uses TRBV7-2 and TRBJ2-7; a weak D match, TRBD1 (6 bases). Deletions cut 5 bases from V and 3 bases from J, with 11 bases between. Germline CDR1 and CDR2: SGHTA and FQGNSA. The CDR3 totals 13 residues. In DNA form, the CDR3 reads TGTGCCAGCAGCCCTAGGACAGTCTACGAGCAGTACTTC. Translating gives CASSPRTVYEQYF.

The chain couples TRBV15 to TRBJ1-1; TRBD1 agrees at 10 bases. Germline CDR1 reads LNHNV; CDR2 reads YYDKDF (reference sequence). V lost 1 base to trimming and J lost 4 bases; unmatched junction nucleotides: 3. The CDR3 runs to 15 residues. CDR3 bases: TGTGCCACCAGCAGAGGGGACAGGGGTGGCACTGAAGCTTTCTTT. Translation gives CATSRGDRGGTEAFF.

The chain carries TRBV13 and TRBJ2-7, with D possibly being TRBD2 (7 bases). Germline CDR1 and CDR2: PRHDT and FYEKMQ (reference sequence). The CDR3 spans 19 residues. V shed 2 bases and J shed 5 bases, with 28 bases lying between them. Written as DNA, the CDR3 is TGTGCCAGCAGCTTAAAGCGGGGAAGTACAGGGAGCTGGATCGACGAGCAGTACTTC. Its protein product is CASSLKRGSTGSWIDEQYF. The whole variable domain, remainder taken from reference TRBV13 and TRBJ2-7, is AAGVIQSPRHLIKEKRETATLKCYPIPRHDTVYWYQQGPGQDPQFLISFYEKMQSDKGSIPDRFSAQQFSDYHSELNMSSLELGDSALYFCASSLKRGSTGSWIDEQYFGPGTRLTVT.

The V and J genes are TRBV11-2 and TRBJ2-3; a weak D match, TRBD1 (7 bases). This CDR3 has 16 amino acids. V shed 0 bases and J shed 3 bases, with 13 bases lying between them. Germline V lookup: CDR1 SGHAT, CDR2 FQNNGV. CDR3 residues: CASSLDGAGGTDTQYF. CDR3 in DNA: TGTGCCAGCAGCTTAGATGGGGCAGGGGGGACAGATACGCAGTATTTT.

The chain links TRBV9 to TRBJ2-7; 9 bases are shared with TRBD2. The CDR3 is made up of 16 amino acids. Germline V gene lookup returns CDR1 SGDLS and CDR2 YYNGEE. After removal of 7 bases from V and 1 base from J, the junction contained 12 bases not matched to a gene. DNA for the CDR3: TGTGCCAGCTCCCACGAGGGTAGCGGGGGATCCTACGAGCAGTACTTC. The encoded protein is CASSHEGSGGSYEQYF.

The chain uses TRBV4-3 and TRBJ2-5; a possible D gene is TRBD1 (6 bases). Trimming took off 4 bases at V and 1 base at J, with 13 bases between the two ends. The CDR3 length is 15 residues. Germline CDR1 and CDR2: LGHNA and YSLEER. The CDR3 loop reads CASSPYGQPQETQYF. The CDR3 DNA follows: TGCGCCAGCAGCCCCTACGGACAGCCCCAAGAGACCCAGTACTTC.

The chain is built from TRBV14 and TRBJ2-7; 12 bases match TRBD1. The V gene's germline CDR1 is SGHDN and CDR2 FVKESK. The CDR3 loop spans 15 amino acids. Germline trimming cut 4 bases from V and 3 bases from J; bases unmatched to any gene: 4. CDR3: CASSPRDRGLYEQYF. In nucleotides, the CDR3 is TGTGCCAGCAGCCCCCGGGACAGGGGGCTCTACGAGCAGTACTTC. The variable domain in full, completed from reference TRBV14 and TRBJ2-7, reads EAGVTQFPSHSVIEKGQTVTLRCDPISGHDNLYWYRRVMGKEIKFLLHFVKESKQDESGMPNNRFLAERTGGTYSTLKVQPAELEDSGVYFCASSPRDRGLYEQYFGPGTRLTVT.

V and J are TRBV11-1 and TRBJ2-3; 10 positions agree with TRBD2. CDR3 length: 15 residues. After removal of 5 bases from V and 5 bases from J, the junction contained 7 bases not matched to a gene. CDR1 and CDR2 (germline): SGHAT, FQDESV (reference sequence). CDR3 in amino acids: CASSRAGGRGDTQYF. Written as DNA, the CDR3 is TGTGCCAGCAGCCGAGCGGGGGGGCGAGGAGATACGCAGTATTTT.

The rearrangement joins TRBV13 to TRBJ1-2; D ambiguous. The germline gives CDR1 PRHDT, CDR2 FYEKMQ (reference sequence). CDR3 length: 14 amino acids. V lost 1 base to trimming and J lost 1 base, with 7 bases between them. CDR3 nucleotides: TGTGCCAGCAGCTTAGTGGCGGGTAACTATGGCTACACCTTC. It is translated as CASSLVAGNYGYTF.